This T cell receptor (beta chain) was found in a study of cytomegalovirus exposure and HLA in healthy donors. Study-level results: A later examination showed that TCR association rates differed by HLA locus, with DRB1 most and HLA-C fewest. The authors confirmed in vitro that a few CMV-associated chains were specific for CMV antigens.

This CDR3 comprises 13 residues. Germline loops: CDR1 WNHNN, CDR2 SYGVQD (reference sequence). The V and J ends lost 4 bases and 7 bases respectively, with 14 bases between them. To note about this clone: Its specificity is unknown.

The PCR used 60 Vbeta and 13 Jbeta primers. In the original processing: Among the unique TCR beta chains that a later analysis counted, about 85 million in all, about 11 million were shared. Sequencing was performed with immunoSEQ multiplex PCR; in TCRdb, only in-frame clones are kept and a portion is missing. The DNA was the basis for D and trimming; V, J and clone size are from that table. In all, the sample yields 65,000 to 85,000 clones. This TCR was sampled from a female donor in good health and CMV-seropositive. The V gene is TRBV10-1, the J gene TRBJ2-7, with a weak D call TRBD1 (6 bases). Sequenced sample: PBMCs. The CDR3 nucleotides read TGCGCCAGCAGTGCGGCAGGGGCGGAAGAGCAGTACTTC. This codes for CASSAAGAEEQYF.